The rows below give T cell receptor beta chains drawn from one sample of a study of vaccination and CD4 T cells after COVID-19. For these TCRs, the target antigens are not known. TCRdb passed the PCR reads through MiXCR, listing each CDR3 protein once. In the table there are roughly 10,000 distinct CDR3 sequences, around 59% of which are singletons. Sequencing was performed on CD4+ T cells from blood, cultured in vitro. These receptors were taken from a human donor who had recovered from COVID-19. Each CDR3 is given with its conserved first and last residue. D genes are given only for firm matches. For some rows the clone size is stated as once, few or many, or as a class when expanded; others skip it.

>TRBD1|TRBJ1-2|NA|TRBV18
TGTGCCAGCTCACCAGACAGGGAAAGAGGCTACACCTTC
CASSPDRERGYTF
>NA|TRBJ1-5|NA|TRBV6-5
TGTGCCAGCAGTTACTCGCGGGGGGCTAGCAATCAGCCCCAGCATTTT
CASSYSRGASNQPQHF
>TRBD1|TRBJ1-6|NA|TRBV7-2
TGTGCCAGCAGCAACGACAGGGGCGCGAGGTCACCCCTCCACTTT
CASSNDRGARSPLHF
>TRBD1|TRBJ1-2|NA|TRBV25-1
TGTGCCAGCAGCTTCCAGGGGGGTGGCTACACCTTC
CASSFQGGGYTF
>NA|TRBJ2-2|NA|TRBV3-1
TGTGCCACCGGTGGAAGGGGCACCGGGGAGCTGTTTTTT
CATGGRGTGELFF
>NA|TRBJ1-5|NA|TRBV27
TGTGCCAGCAACAGGGAAGGTCAGCCCCAGCATTTT
CASNREGQPQHF
>NA|TRBJ1-1|NA|TRBV10-3
TGTGCCATCAGTGAGTCGATCGGGCAGAACACTGAAGCTTTCTTT
CAISESIGQNTEAFF
>TRBD1|TRBJ2-2|few|TRBV20-1
TGCAGTGCTACTAAGACAGGGGGCGCGAACACCGGGGAGCTGTTTTTT
CSATKTGGANTGELFF
>NA|TRBJ1-1|few|TRBV7-2
TGTGCCAGCAGCGTAGACAGGAACACTGAAGCTTTCTTT
CASSVDRNTEAFF
>NA|TRBJ2-6|NA|TRBV6-1
TGTGCCAGCTCCAATGAAGGACGACAAAGCTCTGGGGCCAACGTCCTGACTTTC
CASSNEGRQSSGANVLTF
>TRBD1|TRBJ2-2|few|TRBV7-9
TGTGCCAGCAGCTCACGGACAGGGAAGAACACCGGGGAGCTGTTTTTT
CASSSRTGKNTGELFF
>NA|TRBJ1-6|few|TRBV6-5
TGTGCCAGCAGTTATGACCGCCGGGGTAATTCACCCCTCCACTTT
CASSYDRRGNSPLHF
>NA|TRBJ2-1|NA|TRBV20-1
TGCAGTGCTCTGGACACTGTGTCGAACAATGAGCAGTTCTTC
CSALDTVSNNEQFF
>TRBD1|TRBJ1-4|NA|TRBV28
TGTGCCAGCAGTTTACCCCAGGACAGGAGACCGGGGAAACTGTTTTTT
CASSLPQDRRPGKLFF
>NA|TRBJ1-2|few|TRBV2
TGTGCCAGCAGTGAAGGCGTGAGGGCTATGCCCTACACCTTC
CASSEGVRAMPYTF
>TRBD1|TRBJ2-3|NA|TRBV6-5
TGTGCCAGCAGTTACTCGACAGGGGTGGGGACAGATACGCAGTATTTT
CASSYSTGVGTDTQYF
>TRBD1|TRBJ2-5|once|TRBV30
TGTGCCTGGAGTGGGACAGGGTCAAAGACCCAGTACTTC
CAWSGTGSKTQYF
>NA|TRBJ1-6|few|TRBV27
TGTGCCAGCAGCGCGCAGCCGGGACGCAATTCACCCCTCCACTTT
CASSAQPGRNSPLHF
>NA|TRBJ2-2|once|TRBV2
TGTGCCAGCAGTCCATTCGGACCGGGGGTAGGCACCGGGGAGCTGTTTTTT
CASSPFGPGVGTGELFF
>NA|TRBJ2-3|NA|TRBV9
TGTGCCAGCAGCGTAGTAATGTCTGATACGCAGTATTTT
CASSVVMSDTQYF
>TRBD2|TRBJ2-5|NA|TRBV27
TGTGCCAGCAGTTACCTAGCGGGGGCCGAGACCCAGTACTTC
CASSYLAGAETQYF
>TRBD1|TRBJ2-2|NA|TRBV10-1
TGCGCCAGCAGTGAGGGTATACAGGGGATCGGCGGGGAGCTGTTTTTT
CASSEGIQGIGGELFF
>NA|TRBJ2-2|NA|TRBV7-8
TGTGCCAGCAGCTTATTAATCCTGACCGGGGAGCTGTTTTTT
CASSLLILTGELFF
>TRBD2|TRBJ2-3|once|TRBV20-1
TGCAGTGCTATCCAGGCTAGCGGGAGAACAGATACGCAGTATTTT
CSAIQASGRTDTQYF
>TRBD1|TRBJ1-4|NA|TRBV20-1
TGCAGTGCTAGAGAGGCGACAGGGCGGATAAATGAAAAACTGTTTTTT
CSAREATGRINEKLFF
>NA|TRBJ2-2|NA|TRBV28
TGTGCCAGCAAACCGTCAGGGCCGAACACCGGGGAGCTGTTTTTT
CASKPSGPNTGELFF
>TRBD1|TRBJ1-6|NA|TRBV25-1
TGTGCCAGCAGTTCCCCCGGGATAAGGGGGCCACCCCTCCACTTT
CASSSPGIRGPPLHF
>TRBD2|TRBJ2-3|NA|TRBV20-1
TGCAGTGCCCATTTCGGGGGGGCCGCCACAGATACGCAGTATTTT
CSAHFGGAATDTQYF
>NA|TRBJ1-2|NA|TRBV12-3/TRBV12-4
TGTGCCAGCAGTCCGGGGAGGGCAGGTGGCTACACCTTC
CASSPGRAGGYTF
>NA|TRBJ1-1|NA|TRBV29-1
TGCAGCGTTGCTAACAGAGCCACTGAAGCTTTCTTT
CSVANRATEAFF
>NA|TRBJ1-6|few|TRBV20-1
TGCAGTGCTAGAGAGGCGGAGCTCTATAATTCACCCCTCCACTTT
CSAREAELYNSPLHF
>NA|TRBJ2-2|once|TRBV29-1
TGCAGCGTTGGCGAGGGGTCCACCGGGGAGCTGTTTTTT
CSVGEGSTGELFF
>NA|TRBJ2-3|few|TRBV7-2
TGTGCCAGCAGCAGAGGGGGAGACGCAGATACGCAGTATTTT
CASSRGGDADTQYF
>TRBD2|TRBJ2-1|NA|TRBV7-2
TGTGCCAGCAGCTCCAGCGGGGGCTACAATGAGCAGTTCTTC
CASSSSGGYNEQFF
>TRBD1|TRBJ1-4|NA|TRBV20-1
TGCAGTGCTACACCGGGACAGGTTAATGAAAAACTGTTTTTT
CSATPGQVNEKLFF